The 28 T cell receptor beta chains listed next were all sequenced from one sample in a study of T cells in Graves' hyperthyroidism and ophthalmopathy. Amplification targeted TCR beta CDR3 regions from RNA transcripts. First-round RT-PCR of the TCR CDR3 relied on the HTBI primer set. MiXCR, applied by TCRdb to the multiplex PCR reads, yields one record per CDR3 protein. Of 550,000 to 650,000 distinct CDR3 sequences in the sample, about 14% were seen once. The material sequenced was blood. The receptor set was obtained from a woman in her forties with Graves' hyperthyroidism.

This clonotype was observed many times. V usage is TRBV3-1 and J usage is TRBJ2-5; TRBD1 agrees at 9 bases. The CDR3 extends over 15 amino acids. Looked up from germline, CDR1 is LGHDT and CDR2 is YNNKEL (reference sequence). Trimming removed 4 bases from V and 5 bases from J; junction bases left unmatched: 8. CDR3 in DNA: TGTGCCAGCAGCCGCTTAACAGGGGGCGGGGAGACCCAGTACTTC. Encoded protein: CASSRLTGGGETQYF.

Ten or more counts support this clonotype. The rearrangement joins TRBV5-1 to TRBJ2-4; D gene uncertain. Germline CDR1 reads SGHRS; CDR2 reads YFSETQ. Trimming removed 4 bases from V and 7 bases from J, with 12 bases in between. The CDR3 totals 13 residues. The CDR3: CASSPGGLNIQYF. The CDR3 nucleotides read TGCGCCAGCAGCCCTGGCGGTTTGAACATTCAGTACTTC.

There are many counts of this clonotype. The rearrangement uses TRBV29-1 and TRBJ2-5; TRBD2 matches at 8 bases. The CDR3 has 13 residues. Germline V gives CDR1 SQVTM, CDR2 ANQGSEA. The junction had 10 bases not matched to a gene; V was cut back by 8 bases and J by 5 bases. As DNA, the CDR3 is TGCAGCCTAACTAGCGGAGGCAGGGAGACCCAGTACTTC. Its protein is CSLTSGGRETQYF.

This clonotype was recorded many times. CDR3 region: CASSFPRDSTYEQYF. CDR3 sequence (DNA): TGTGCCAGCAGCTTCCCACGGGACAGTACCTACGAGCAGTACTTC. This chain uses TRBV11-3 with TRBJ2-7, with 7 bases fitting TRBD1. The V and J ends lost 3 bases and 2 bases, in that order; junction bases with no gene match: 7. CDR1 is SGHNT and CDR2 is YENEEA in the germline V gene. This CDR3 has 15 residues.

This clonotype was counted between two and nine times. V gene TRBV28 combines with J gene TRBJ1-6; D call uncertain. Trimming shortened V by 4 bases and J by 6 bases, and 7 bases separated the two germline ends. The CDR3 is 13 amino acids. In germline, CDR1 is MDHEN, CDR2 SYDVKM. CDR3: CASSSSANSPLHF. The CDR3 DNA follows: TGTGCCAGCAGTTCGAGCGCTAATTCACCCCTCCACTTT.

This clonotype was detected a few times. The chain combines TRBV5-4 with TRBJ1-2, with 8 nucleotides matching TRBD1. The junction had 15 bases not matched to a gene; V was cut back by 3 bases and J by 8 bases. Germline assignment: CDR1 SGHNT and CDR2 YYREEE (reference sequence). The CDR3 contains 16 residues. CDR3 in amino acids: CASSYDRGPEKTGYTF. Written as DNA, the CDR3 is TGTGCCAGCAGCTATGACAGGGGTCCCGAGAAAACAGGCTACACCTTC.

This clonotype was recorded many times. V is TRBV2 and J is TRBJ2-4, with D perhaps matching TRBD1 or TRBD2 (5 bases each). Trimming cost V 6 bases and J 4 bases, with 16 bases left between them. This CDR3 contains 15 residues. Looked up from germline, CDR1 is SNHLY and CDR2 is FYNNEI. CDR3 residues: CASRDFDRSKNIQYF. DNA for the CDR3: TGTGCCAGCAGGGACTTCGACAGATCAAAAAACATTCAGTACTTC.

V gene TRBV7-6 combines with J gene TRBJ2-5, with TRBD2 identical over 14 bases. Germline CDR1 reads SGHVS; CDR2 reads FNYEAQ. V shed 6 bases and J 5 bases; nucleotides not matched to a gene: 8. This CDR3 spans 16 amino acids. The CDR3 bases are TGTGCCAGCAGTCCGGGACTAGCGGGAGAGTGGGAGACCCAGTACTTC. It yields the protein CASSPGLAGEWETQYF.

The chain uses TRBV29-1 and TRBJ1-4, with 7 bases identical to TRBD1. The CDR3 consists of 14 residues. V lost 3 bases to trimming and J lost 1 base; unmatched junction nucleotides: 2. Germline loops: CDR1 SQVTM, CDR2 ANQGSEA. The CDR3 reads CSVDRQGTNEKLFF. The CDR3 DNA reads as TGCAGCGTTGATCGACAGGGAACTAATGAAAAACTGTTTTTT.

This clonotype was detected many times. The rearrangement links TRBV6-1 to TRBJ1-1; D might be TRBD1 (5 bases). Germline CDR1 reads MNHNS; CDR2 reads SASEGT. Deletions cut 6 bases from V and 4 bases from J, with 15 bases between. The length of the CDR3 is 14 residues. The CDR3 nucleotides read TGTGCCAGCAGCTTAGGATCGGGGGGCACTGAAGCTTTCTTT. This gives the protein CASSLGSGGTEAFF.

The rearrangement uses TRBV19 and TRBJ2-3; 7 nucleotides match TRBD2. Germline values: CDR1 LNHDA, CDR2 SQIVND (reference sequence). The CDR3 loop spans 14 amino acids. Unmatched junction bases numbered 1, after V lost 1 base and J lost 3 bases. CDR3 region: CASSIAGGTDTQYF. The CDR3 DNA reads TGTGCCAGTAGTATAGCGGGAGGAACAGATACGCAGTATTTT.

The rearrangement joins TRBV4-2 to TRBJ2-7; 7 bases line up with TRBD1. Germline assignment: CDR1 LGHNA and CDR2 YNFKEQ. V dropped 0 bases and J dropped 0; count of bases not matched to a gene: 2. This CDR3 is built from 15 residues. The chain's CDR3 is CASSQEGGSSYEQYF. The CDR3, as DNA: TGTGCCAGCAGCCAAGAAGGGGGCAGCTCCTACGAGCAGTACTTC.

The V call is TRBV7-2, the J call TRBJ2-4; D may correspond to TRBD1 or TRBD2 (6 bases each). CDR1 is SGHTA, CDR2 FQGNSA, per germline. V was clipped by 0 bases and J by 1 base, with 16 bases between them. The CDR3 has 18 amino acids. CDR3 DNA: TGTGCCAGCAGCTTAGCGAGTGGGGGGCGCGGGGCCAAAAACATTCAGTACTTC. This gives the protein CASSLASGGRGAKNIQYF.

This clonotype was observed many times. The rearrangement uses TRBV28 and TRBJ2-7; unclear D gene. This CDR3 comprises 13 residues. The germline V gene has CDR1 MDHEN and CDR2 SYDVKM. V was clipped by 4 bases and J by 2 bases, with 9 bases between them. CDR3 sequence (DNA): TGTGCCAGCAGTTCGCAGGAACCCTACGAGCAGTACTTC. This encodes CASSSQEPYEQYF.

CDR3 coding DNA: TGCGCCAGCAGTGAGCCTTTGGGACTAGCGGGACCACAAGAGACCCAGTACTTC. Translating it yields CASSEPLGLAGPQETQYF. The J gene is TRBJ2-5, the V gene TRBV10-2, with 13 bases lining up with TRBD2. Losses at the gene ends were 2 bases for V and 2 bases for J; bases not matched to a gene: 8. This CDR3 contains 18 residues. CDR1 WSHSY and CDR2 SAAADI come from the germline V gene.

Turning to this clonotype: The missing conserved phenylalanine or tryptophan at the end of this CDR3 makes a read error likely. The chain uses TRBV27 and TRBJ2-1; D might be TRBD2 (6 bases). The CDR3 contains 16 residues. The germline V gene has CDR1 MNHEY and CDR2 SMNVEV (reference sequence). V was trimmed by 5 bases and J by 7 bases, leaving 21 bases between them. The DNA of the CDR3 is TGTGCCAGCAGTCAAAGCGGGCCCGACGGTGGGAATGAGCAGTTCCTC. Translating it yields CASSQSGPDGGNEQFL.

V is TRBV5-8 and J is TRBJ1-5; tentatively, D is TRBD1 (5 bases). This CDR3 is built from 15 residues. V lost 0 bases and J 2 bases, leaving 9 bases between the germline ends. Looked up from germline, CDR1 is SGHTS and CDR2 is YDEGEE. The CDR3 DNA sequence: TGTGCCAGCAGCTTGGACTGGGGGGGCAATCAGCCCCAGCATTTT. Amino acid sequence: CASSLDWGGNQPQHF.

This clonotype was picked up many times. CDR3 loop: CASSGLAQEGEQFF. The CDR3, as DNA: TGTGCCAGCAGTGGGCTAGCGCAGGAGGGGGAGCAGTTCTTC. The V call is TRBV2, the J call TRBJ2-1, with D possibly TRBD2 on 6 matching bases. The CDR3 is 14 residues long. CDR1 SNHLY and CDR2 FYNNEI come from the germline V gene. The V and J ends lost 4 bases and 10 bases respectively, with 17 bases between them.

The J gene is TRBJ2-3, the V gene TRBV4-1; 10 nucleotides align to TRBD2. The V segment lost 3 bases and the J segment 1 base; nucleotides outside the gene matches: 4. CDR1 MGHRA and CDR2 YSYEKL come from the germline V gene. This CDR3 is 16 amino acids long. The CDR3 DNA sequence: TGCGCCAGCAGCCAGCCTAGCGGGAGCGGCACAGATACGCAGTATTTT. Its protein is CASSQPSGSGTDTQYF.

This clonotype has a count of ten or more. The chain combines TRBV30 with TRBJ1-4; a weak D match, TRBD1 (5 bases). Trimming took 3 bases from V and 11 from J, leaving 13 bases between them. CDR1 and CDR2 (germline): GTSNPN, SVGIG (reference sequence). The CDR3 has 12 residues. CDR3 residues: CAWREGNGKLFF. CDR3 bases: TGTGCCTGGAGAGAGGGGAATGGGAAACTGTTTTTT.

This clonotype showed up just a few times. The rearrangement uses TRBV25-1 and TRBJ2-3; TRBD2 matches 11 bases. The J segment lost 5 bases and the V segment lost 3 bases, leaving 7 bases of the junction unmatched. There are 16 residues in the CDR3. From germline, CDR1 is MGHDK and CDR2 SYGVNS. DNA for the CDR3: TGTGCCAGCAGTGACCCGACTAGCGGGGCAAGAGATACGCAGTATTTT. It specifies CASSDPTSGARDTQYF.

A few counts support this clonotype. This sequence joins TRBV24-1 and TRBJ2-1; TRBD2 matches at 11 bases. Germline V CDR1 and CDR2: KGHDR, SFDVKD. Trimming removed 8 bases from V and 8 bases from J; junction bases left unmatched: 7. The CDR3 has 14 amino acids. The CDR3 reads CATMTSGIQDEQFF. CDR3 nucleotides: TGTGCCACCATGACTAGCGGGATACAAGATGAGCAGTTCTTC.

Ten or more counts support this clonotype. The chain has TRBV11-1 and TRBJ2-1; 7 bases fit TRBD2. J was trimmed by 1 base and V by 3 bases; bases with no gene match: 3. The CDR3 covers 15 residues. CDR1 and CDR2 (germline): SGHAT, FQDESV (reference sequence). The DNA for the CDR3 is TGTGCCAGCAGCTTGGAGCGGGATTCCTACAATGAGCAGTTCTTC. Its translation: CASSLERDSYNEQFF. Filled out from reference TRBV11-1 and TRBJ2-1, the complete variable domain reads EAEVAQSPRYKITEKSQAVAFWCDPISGHATLYWYRQILGQGPELLVQFQDESVVDDSQLPKDRFSAERLKGVDSTLKIQPAELGDSAMYLCASSLERDSYNEQFFGPGTRLTVL.

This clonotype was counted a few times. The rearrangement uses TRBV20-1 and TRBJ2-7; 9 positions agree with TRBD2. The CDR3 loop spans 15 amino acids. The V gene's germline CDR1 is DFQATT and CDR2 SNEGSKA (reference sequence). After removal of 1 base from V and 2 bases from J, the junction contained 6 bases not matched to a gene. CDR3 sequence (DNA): TGCAGTGCTAGAGGCCTTTTAGCGGGAGCCTACGAGCAGTACTTC. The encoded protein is CSARGLLAGAYEQYF.

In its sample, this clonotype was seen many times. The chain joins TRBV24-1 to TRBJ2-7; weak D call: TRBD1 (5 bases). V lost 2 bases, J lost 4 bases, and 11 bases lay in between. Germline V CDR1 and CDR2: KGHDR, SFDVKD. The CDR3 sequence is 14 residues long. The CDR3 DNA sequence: TGTGCCACCAGTGATTCAAGGACAAGTTACGAGCAGTACTTC. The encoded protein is CATSDSRTSYEQYF.

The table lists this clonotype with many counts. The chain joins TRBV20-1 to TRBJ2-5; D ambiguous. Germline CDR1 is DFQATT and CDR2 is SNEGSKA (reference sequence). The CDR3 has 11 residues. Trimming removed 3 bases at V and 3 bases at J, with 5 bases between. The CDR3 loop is CSARKEETQYF. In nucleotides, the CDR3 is TGCAGTGCTAGGAAGGAAGAGACCCAGTACTTC.

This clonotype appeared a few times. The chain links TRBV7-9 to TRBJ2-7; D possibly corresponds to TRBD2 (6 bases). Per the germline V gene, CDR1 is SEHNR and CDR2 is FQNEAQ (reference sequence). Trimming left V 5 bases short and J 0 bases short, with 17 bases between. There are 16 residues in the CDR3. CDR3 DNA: TGTGCCAGCAGCCCTAGCGCCGTCGACAGCTCCTACGAGCAGTACTTC. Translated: CASSPSAVDSSYEQYF. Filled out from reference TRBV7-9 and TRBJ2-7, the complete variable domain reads DTGVSQNPRHKITKRGQNVTFRCDPISEHNRLYWYRQTLGQGPEFLTYFQNEAQLEKSRLLSDRFSAERPKGSFSTLEIQRTEQGDSAMYLCASSPSAVDSSYEQYFGPGTRLTVT.

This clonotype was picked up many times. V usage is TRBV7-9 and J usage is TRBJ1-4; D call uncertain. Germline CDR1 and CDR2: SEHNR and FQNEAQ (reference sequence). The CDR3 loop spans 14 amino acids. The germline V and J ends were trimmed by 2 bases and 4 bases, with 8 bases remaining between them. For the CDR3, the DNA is TGTGCCAGCAGCTTAATGTACGATAATGAAAAACTGTTTTTT. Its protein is CASSLMYDNEKLFF.